The following is a TCR beta chain sequence with its context. Using immunoSEQ multiplex PCR, the repertoire was profiled, and TCRdb retains in-frame clones only, with some absent. Of 40,000 to 60,000 clones listed, about four fifths are singletons. This record belongs to a study of PD-L1 blockade in urothelial cancer. Study-wide context: About nine tenths of the roughly 30 patients were men with bladder-origin urothelial cancer. There were a median of about 140,000 T cells in blood samples. Prior chemotherapy in patients spanned 0 to 3 regimens.

With 4 bases removed from V and 3 bases from J, the gap between germline ends came to 13 bases. The CDR3 runs 14 residues. In germline, CDR1 is SGHDT, CDR2 YYEEEE. The time point was: peripheral blood 6 weeks after treatment start. Anywhere from 1 to 8 samples came from each patient, spanning pretreatment and on-treatment. This TCR was recovered from a man in his 70s with urothelial cancer. This sequence joins TRBV5-6 and TRBJ2-5, with D possibly matching TRBD2 (6 bases). This sample comprised PBMCs, obtained around atezolizumab (anti-PD-L1) treatment. The CDR3 loop is CASSPGGEEETQYF. CDR3 sequence (DNA): TGTGCCAGCAGCCCCGGAGGGGAAGAAGAGACCCAGTACTTC.